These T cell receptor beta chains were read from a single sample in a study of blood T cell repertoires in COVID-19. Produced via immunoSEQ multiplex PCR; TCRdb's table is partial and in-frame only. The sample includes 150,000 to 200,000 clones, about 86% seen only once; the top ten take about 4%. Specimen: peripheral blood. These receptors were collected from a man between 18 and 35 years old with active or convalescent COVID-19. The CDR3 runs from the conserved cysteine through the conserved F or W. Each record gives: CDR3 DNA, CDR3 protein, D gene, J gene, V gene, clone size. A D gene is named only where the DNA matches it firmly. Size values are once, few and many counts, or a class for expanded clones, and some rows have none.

DNA: TGTGCCAGCAGCATCCTACGGGAGGGAGGGGAGCTGTTTTTT
CDR3: CASSILREGGELFF
D: TRBD2
J: TRBJ2-2
V: TRBV9
size: -

DNA: TGCGCCAGCAGCTTGACTGACAAACAAGGTGAGCAGTACTTC
CDR3: CASSLTDKQGEQYF
D: -
J: TRBJ2-7
V: TRBV5-1
size: -

DNA: TGTGCCAGCAGCTTTGGCGGGGGCGGTTGGGATGAGCAGTTCTTC
CDR3: CASSFGGGGWDEQFF
D: -
J: TRBJ2-1
V: TRBV7-9
size: few

DNA: TGTGCCAGCTCCCCTATGTCTGCGGGTGATACGCAGTATTTT
CDR3: CASSPMSAGDTQYF
D: -
J: TRBJ2-3
V: TRBV18
size: -

DNA: TGTGCCAGCAGAGACAGGGCGGCCAAAAACATTCAGTACTTC
CDR3: CASRDRAAKNIQYF
D: TRBD1
J: TRBJ2-4
V: TRBV19
size: -

DNA: TGTGCCAGCTCACTGAACAGGAACACTGAAGCTTTCTTT
CDR3: CASSLNRNTEAFF
D: -
J: TRBJ1-1
V: TRBV18
size: -

DNA: TGTGCCAGTAGTATGAACTTTCCCCATCAGCCCCAGCATTTT
CDR3: CASSMNFPHQPQHF
D: -
J: TRBJ1-5
V: TRBV19
size: once

DNA: TGTGCCAGCAGTTACAACAGGGGTGGGTCCTACGAGCAGTACTTC
CDR3: CASSYNRGGSYEQYF
D: TRBD1
J: TRBJ2-7
V: TRBV6-2/TRBV6-3
size: -

DNA: TGTGCCAGCAGTGAACTTGGGACACCGCATCGGGATGGCTACACCTTC
CDR3: CASSELGTPHRDGYTF
D: -
J: TRBJ1-2
V: TRBV25-1
size: -

DNA: TGTGCCAGCAGTTTAGGCGCAGGGGGCGAGCAGTACTTC
CDR3: CASSLGAGGEQYF
D: TRBD1
J: TRBJ2-7
V: TRBV12-3/TRBV12-4
size: -

DNA: TGTGCCATCAGTGATCCCATGGGACTAGCGGGAGGCGAGCAGTACTTC
CDR3: CAISDPMGLAGGEQYF
D: TRBD2
J: TRBJ2-7
V: TRBV10-3
size: -

DNA: TGTGCCAGCAGTTTCTTCGCTCGGGAAAAACTGTTTTTT
CDR3: CASSFFAREKLFF
D: -
J: TRBJ1-4
V: TRBV12-3/TRBV12-4
size: once

DNA: TGTGCCAGCAGTCAGGACAGGGGGAAGTTCTTC
CDR3: CASSQDRGKFF
D: TRBD1
J: TRBJ2-1
V: TRBV12-3/TRBV12-4
size: -

DNA: TGTGCCAGCTCACCGGATTCCCTCGAGGGAAGTACGCAGTATTTT
CDR3: CASSPDSLEGSTQYF
D: -
J: TRBJ2-3
V: TRBV18
size: -

DNA: TGCGCCAGCAGCCAGGGACTAGCGGACCACAATGAGCAGTTCTTC
CDR3: CASSQGLADHNEQFF
D: TRBD2
J: TRBJ2-1
V: TRBV5-1
size: -

DNA: TGTGCCAGCCAGGCAGGGAATTCACCCCTCCACTTT
CDR3: CASQAGNSPLHF
D: -
J: TRBJ1-6
V: TRBV7-3
size: -

DNA: TGTGCCAGCAGCTACCTTCCCGGAGGGGAACTGTACAATGAGCAGTTCTTC
CDR3: CASSYLPGGELYNEQFF
D: -
J: TRBJ2-1
V: TRBV11-2
size: -

DNA: TGTGCCAGCAGTCCAATTAATTCACCCCTCCACTTT
CDR3: CASSPINSPLHF
D: -
J: TRBJ1-6
V: TRBV25-1
size: once

DNA: TGTGCCAGCAGCCGGGGGAGCACAGATACGCAGTATTTT
CDR3: CASSRGSTDTQYF
D: -
J: TRBJ2-3
V: TRBV2
size: -

DNA: TGCGCCAGCAGCCAAGATCAGCACGCAGGCGAGCAGTACTTC
CDR3: CASSQDQHAGEQYF
D: -
J: TRBJ2-7
V: TRBV4-3
size: -

DNA: TGTGCCAGCAGCTTAGGCGGGTTGCTCAATGAGCAGTTCTTC
CDR3: CASSLGGLLNEQFF
D: -
J: TRBJ2-1
V: TRBV11-2
size: -

DNA: TGTGCCAGCAGCAAAGCGGGGGGGAACACCGGGGAGCTGTTTTTT
CDR3: CASSKAGGNTGELFF
D: TRBD2
J: TRBJ2-2
V: TRBV7-8
size: -

DNA: TGTGCCAGCAGGGGGGTGGGACAGGGGGCGACCACAGATACGCAGTATTTT
CDR3: CASRGVGQGATTDTQYF
D: TRBD1
J: TRBJ2-3
V: TRBV4-2
size: -

DNA: TGTGCCAGCAGTTTAAGGGGACAGGGGGTACAGTTCTTC
CDR3: CASSLRGQGVQFF
D: TRBD1
J: TRBJ2-1
V: TRBV28
size: -

DNA: TGTGCCAGCAGCCGGGCTAGCCGCGTGGAGCAGTTCTTC
CDR3: CASSRASRVEQFF
D: -
J: TRBJ2-1
V: TRBV3-1/TRBV3-2
size: -

DNA: TGTGCCAGCAGCCTCACAGGGAAAGCTAACTATGGCTACACCTTC
CDR3: CASSLTGKANYGYTF
D: -
J: TRBJ1-2
V: TRBV5-6
size: -

DNA: TGCAGTGCTAGTCGAGAGACAGGGAACTATGGCTACACCTTC
CDR3: CSASRETGNYGYTF
D: TRBD1
J: TRBJ1-2
V: TRBV20-1
size: -

DNA: TGTGCCAGCAGCTCCCCTGAGGACGAGCAGTACTTC
CDR3: CASSSPEDEQYF
D: -
J: TRBJ2-7
V: TRBV13
size: -

DNA: TGTGCCACCAGTGATATCCCGCAGGGTAACACCGGGGAGCTGTTTTTT
CDR3: CATSDIPQGNTGELFF
D: -
J: TRBJ2-2
V: TRBV24-1
size: -

DNA: TGTGCCAGCAGCGCCCAGGGGACCCTCCACTTT
CDR3: CASSAQGTLHF
D: -
J: TRBJ1-6
V: TRBV6-5
size: -

DNA: TGTGCCAGCAGTTACTCGGGGGACACGCGGGGCTACACCTTC
CDR3: CASSYSGDTRGYTF
D: -
J: TRBJ1-2
V: TRBV6-5
size: -

DNA: TGTGCCACCAGTGATTCAACTAGCGAAACCTACGAGCAGTACTTC
CDR3: CATSDSTSETYEQYF
D: TRBD2
J: TRBJ2-7
V: TRBV24-1
size: -

DNA: TGTGCCTGGAGTGGGGGATCAGGGGATGCTTTCTTT
CDR3: CAWSGGSGDAFF
D: -
J: TRBJ1-1
V: TRBV30
size: -

DNA: TGTGCCAGCAGGGGTTGGCTAGCGGGCACAGATACGCAGTATTTT
CDR3: CASRGWLAGTDTQYF
D: TRBD2
J: TRBJ2-3
V: TRBV7-2
size: -

DNA: TGTGCTAGCAGTCTAGAATCGGGGACTGAAGCTTTCTTT
CDR3: CASSLESGTEAFF
D: -
J: TRBJ1-1
V: TRBV7-7
size: -

DNA: TGCGCCAGCAGCATTTCAGGGGGCTATGGCTACACCTTC
CDR3: CASSISGGYGYTF
D: TRBD1
J: TRBJ1-2
V: TRBV5-1
size: -

DNA: TGTGCCAGCAGTTCAGGGGTGGCGAACACCGGGGAGCTGTTTTTT
CDR3: CASSSGVANTGELFF
D: -
J: TRBJ2-2
V: TRBV2
size: -

DNA: TGTGCCAGCAGCTTGTTCCAGGGTGGAAATCAGCCCCAGCATTTT
CDR3: CASSLFQGGNQPQHF
D: -
J: TRBJ1-5
V: TRBV5-6
size: -

DNA: TGTGCCAGCAGCCGCACGGGGACTAGCGGCTACAATGAGCAGTTCTTC
CDR3: CASSRTGTSGYNEQFF
D: TRBD2
J: TRBJ2-1
V: TRBV11-3
size: -

DNA: TGCGCCAGCAGCTTGCTTACGGCTAACTATGGCTACACCTTC
CDR3: CASSLLTANYGYTF
D: -
J: TRBJ1-2
V: TRBV5-1
size: -